The 27 T cell receptor beta chains reported below all come from one sample, sequenced in a study of blood T cell repertoires in COVID-19. The table came from immunoSEQ multiplex PCR; TCRdb's copy has only in-frame clones and leaves some out. This sample has around 170,000 clones, with around 90% found just once. Sequencing was done on a sample of peripheral blood. The receptors shown here come from a man in his 60s with COVID-19, enrolled during active disease.

This rearrangement joins TRBV7-9 to TRBJ2-7; 9 nucleotides line up with TRBD2. This CDR3 contains 14 residues. The junction had 6 bases not matched to a gene; V was cut back by 5 bases and J by 4 bases. Germline assignment: CDR1 SEHNR and CDR2 FQNEAQ (reference sequence). The CDR3 protein is CASSRGGALYEQYF. In DNA form, the CDR3 reads TGTGCCAGCAGCCGCGGGGGGGCTTTGTACGAGCAGTACTTC.

The rearrangement links TRBV4-3 to TRBJ2-1; D is unclear. V lost 1 base, J lost 12 bases, and 13 bases lay in between. CDR3 size: 13 residues. Germline CDR1 reads LGHNA; CDR2 reads YSLEER. The CDR3, as DNA: TGCGCCAGCAGCCAAGGCCTACTATTGGGGCAGTTCTTC. Its protein product is CASSQGLLLGQFF.

The J gene is TRBJ2-5, the V gene TRBV19; D is perhaps TRBD2 (5 bases). This CDR3 contains 16 residues. V lost 5 bases, J lost 4 bases, and 20 bases lay in between. Germline CDR1 LNHDA, CDR2 SQIVND (reference sequence). The CDR3 nucleotides read TGTGCCAGTAGTCCCTCTGGCCCTAGCTTCGGAGAGACCCAGTACTTC. This codes for CASSPSGPSFGETQYF.

The chain couples TRBV13 to TRBJ2-1; D might be TRBD1 (5 bases). This CDR3 is built from 18 residues. V lost 5 bases and J 3 bases, leaving 23 bases between the germline ends. Per the germline V gene, CDR1 is PRHDT and CDR2 is FYEKMQ (reference sequence). The CDR3 is CASSLAWAQAPSYNEQFF. CDR3 DNA sequence: TGTGCCAGCAGCCTGGCGTGGGCACAGGCACCGAGCTACAATGAGCAGTTCTTC.

The chain is built from TRBV10-3 and TRBJ1-5, with TRBD1 matching 9 bases. J was trimmed by 7 bases and V by 6 bases; bases with no gene match: 10. The CDR3 has 15 amino acids. In germline, CDR1 is ENHRY, CDR2 SYGVKD. CDR3 amino acids: CAISEGDRVGQPQHF. The CDR3 bases are TGTGCCATCAGCGAGGGGGACAGGGTAGGCCAGCCCCAGCATTTT.

V gene TRBV28 combines with J gene TRBJ2-2, with 9 positions matching TRBD1. V gave up 6 bases and J gave up 4 bases; unmatched junction bases: 9. The germline V gene encodes CDR1 MDHEN and CDR2 SYDVKM. CDR3 length: 16 residues. CDR3: CASSKQGARITGELFF. The CDR3 DNA follows: TGTGCCAGCAGCAAACAGGGGGCGCGAATCACCGGGGAGCTGTTTTTT. The full variable domain, its missing parts supplied by reference TRBV28 and TRBJ2-2, is DVKVTQSSRYLVKRTGEKVFLECVQDMDHENMFWYRQDPGLGLRLIYFSYDVKMKEKGDIPEGYSVSREKKERFSLILESASTNQTSMYLCASSKQGARITGELFFGEGSRLTVL.

The J gene is TRBJ2-5, the V gene TRBV28, with 7 bases matching TRBD1. CDR3 size: 15 residues. Germline V gene data show CDR1 as MDHEN and CDR2 as SYDVKM. Losses at the gene ends were 3 bases for V and 2 bases for J; bases not matched to a gene: 6. The CDR3 reads CASSFLDRPQETQYF. The CDR3 DNA reads TGTGCCAGCAGTTTCCTGGACAGGCCTCAAGAGACCCAGTACTTC.

The chain joins TRBV7-9 to TRBJ1-2; the D is unclear. V shed 8 bases and J shed 4 bases, with 11 bases lying between them. Germline CDR1 SEHNR, CDR2 FQNEAQ (reference sequence). The CDR3 runs to 12 residues. This CDR3 reads CASSAAGYGYTF. Here the CDR3 DNA reads TGTGCCAGCTCGGCCGCAGGCTATGGCTACACCTTC.

The chain recombines TRBV24-1 with TRBJ2-6; no clear D. V was cut by 1 base and J by 0 bases, with 6 bases left in between. Per germline, CDR1 KGHDR and CDR2 SFDVKD. The CDR3 loop spans 16 amino acids. The CDR3 nucleotides read TGTGCCACCAGTGATTTCACGGGCTCTGGGGCCAACGTCCTGACTTTC. Protein sequence: CATSDFTGSGANVLTF.

The count of this clone is one. CDR3 bases: TGTGCCAGTAGAGACATTGTCTATGGCTACACCTTC. Translated: CASRDIVYGYTF. The V gene is TRBV6-5, the J gene TRBJ1-2; D not resolved. This CDR3 has 12 amino acids. Germline V gene lookup returns CDR1 MNHEY and CDR2 SVGAGI. V lost 9 bases, J lost 4 bases, and 12 bases lay in between.

This sequence joins TRBV27 and TRBJ1-2, with a weak D call TRBD1 (5 bases). There are 15 residues in the CDR3. CDR1 is MNHEY and CDR2 is SMNVEV in the germline V gene (reference sequence). Trimming pared 2 bases from V and 4 bases from J, leaving 14 bases between. The DNA for the CDR3 is TGTGCCAGCAGTTTAGGGACGGGGAGGAGCTATGGCTACACCTTC. It translates to CASSLGTGRSYGYTF.

The chain carries TRBV6-5 and TRBJ1-5; weak D call: TRBD1 (6 bases). The CDR3 is 15 amino acids. CDR1 is MNHEY and CDR2 is SVGAGI in the germline V gene. V lost 4 bases, J lost 4 bases, and 14 bases lay in between. The CDR3 loop reads CASSSGKGENQPQHF. CDR3 coding DNA: TGTGCCAGCAGTTCGGGGAAGGGGGAAAATCAGCCCCAGCATTTT.

This clone was observed a few times. V is TRBV10-3 and J is TRBJ1-2, with TRBD1 as a possible D gene (5 bases). The germline gives CDR1 ENHRY, CDR2 SYGVKD. The CDR3 covers 12 residues. V was pared by 10 bases and J by 4 bases, with 13 bases between. The chain's CDR3 is CATGRDFYGYTF. The CDR3 nucleotides read TGTGCCACCGGACGGGACTTCTATGGCTACACCTTC.

The V gene is TRBV2, the J gene TRBJ1-5; D is perhaps TRBD1 (5 bases). The CDR3 length is 14 residues. Germline values: CDR1 SNHLY, CDR2 FYNNEI. Between the trimmed V and J ends, which lost 8 bases and 6 bases, there was a span of 17 bases. The CDR3 nucleotides read TGTGCCAGCGGCGGAGGGGAAGCAGGTCAGCCCCAGCATTTT. It yields the protein CASGGGEAGQPQHF. Combining the CDR3 with reference TRBV2 and TRBJ1-5 gives the whole variable domain EPEVTQTPSHQVTQMGQEVILRCVPISNHLYFYWYRQILGQKVEFLVSFYNNEISEKSEIFDDQFSVERPDGSNFTLKIRSTKLEDSAMYFCASGGGEAGQPQHFGDGTRLSIL.

The chain joins TRBV18 to TRBJ2-1; D is possibly TRBD2 (5 bases). V lost 0 bases and J 6 bases, leaving 6 bases between the germline ends. This CDR3 contains 13 residues. Germline CDR1 reads KGHSH; CDR2 reads LQKENI. Here the CDR3 reads CASSPPAGNEQFF. In nucleotides, the CDR3 is TGTGCCAGCTCACCACCGGCGGGCAATGAGCAGTTCTTC. Full variable domain (missing parts from reference TRBV18 and TRBJ2-1): NAGVMQNPRHLVRRRGQEARLRCSPMKGHSHVYWYRQLPEEGLKFMVYLQKENIIDESGMPKERFSAEFPKEGPSILRIQQVVRGDSAAYFCASSPPAGNEQFFGPGTRLTVL.

This sequence joins TRBV28 and TRBJ1-2; D is unresolved. CDR1 MDHEN and CDR2 SYDVKM come from the germline V gene. The CDR3 totals 13 residues. V gave up 6 bases and J gave up 4 bases, with 12 bases separating them. The CDR3 loop is CASRSGLSYGYTF. In DNA, the CDR3 is TGTGCCAGCAGAAGCGGACTGAGCTATGGCTACACCTTC.

This sequence joins TRBV7-9 and TRBJ2-2, with 10 bases fitting TRBD2. V trimming: 5 bases; J trimming: 7 bases; junction bases outside the gene matches: 7. The CDR3 contains 15 residues. Germline V lookup: CDR1 SEHNR, CDR2 FQNEAQ (reference sequence). The CDR3 here is CASSNSGGVHGELFF. The CDR3 region has the DNA TGTGCCAGCAGCAACAGCGGGGGGGTTCACGGGGAGCTGTTTTTT.

For this clone: This same CDR3 is encoded by further DNA sequences in the sample. The rearrangement joins TRBV7-3 to TRBJ2-3; tentative D call: TRBD1 (6 bases). The CDR3 has 14 amino acids. Germline values: CDR1 SGHTA, CDR2 FQGTGA. Trimming removed 4 bases from V and 0 bases from J, with 8 bases in between. As DNA, the CDR3 is TGTGCCAGCAGCTCGGGACATAGCACAGATACGCAGTATTTT. Translation: CASSSGHSTDTQYF. Drawing the rest from reference TRBV7-3 and TRBJ2-3, the complete variable domain is GAGVSQTPSNKVTEKGKYVELRCDPISGHTALYWYRQSLGQGPEFLIYFQGTGAADDSGLPNDRFFAVRPEGSVSTLKIQRTERGDSAVYLCASSSGHSTDTQYFGPGTRLTVL.

The gene calls are TRBV10-3 and TRBJ2-2, with a tentative D call TRBD1 (6 bases). Between the trimmed V and J ends, which lost 10 bases and 1 base, there was a span of 13 bases. CDR1 and CDR2 from the germline V gene are ENHRY and SYGVKD. The CDR3 consists of 14 residues. CDR3 sequence reads: CATSRTENTGELFF. CDR3 nucleotides: TGTGCCACCTCCAGGACAGAGAACACCGGGGAGCTGTTTTTT.

This clone has only one observation. This chain links TRBV11-2 with TRBJ1-2; D call uncertain. From germline, CDR1 is SGHAT and CDR2 FQNNGV. Trimming shortened V by 1 base and J by 0 bases, and 9 bases separated the two germline ends. This CDR3 is 15 amino acids long. DNA for the CDR3: TGTGCCAGCAGCTTAGTGGCCGGGACTAACTATGGCTACACCTTC. Protein product: CASSLVAGTNYGYTF.

V is TRBV18 and J is TRBJ1-4; D is undetermined. The V gene's germline CDR1 is KGHSH and CDR2 LQKENI. The CDR3 consists of 13 residues. V was trimmed by 11 bases and J by 5 bases, leaving 15 bases between them. The CDR3 bases are TGTGCCGGCACGGGAGGACTCAATGAAAAACTGTTTTTT. It is translated as CAGTGGLNEKLFF.

This clone was picked up a small number of times. The rearrangement joins TRBV21-1 to TRBJ1-3; the table's D call of TRBD1 was not tested on the DNA. TRBV21-1 is described as a pseudogene. This CDR3 contains 16 residues. This CDR3 reads CASSKGRTPSMSTIYF. The CDR3 bases are TGTGCCAGCAGCAAAGGTCGGACACCAAGTATGAGCACCATATATTTT.

This clone was recorded only once. This chain uses TRBV6-5 with TRBJ1-4, with D possibly being TRBD1 (6 bases). Germline-derived CDR1 and CDR2 are MNHEY and SVGAGI. The CDR3 is 13 residues long. Trimming stripped 6 bases from V and 7 bases from J, with 12 bases between. CDR3 DNA: TGTGCCAGCAGGGGGGGAGGGGGTGAAAAACTGTTTTTT. Encoded protein: CASRGGGGEKLFF.

The rearrangement joins TRBV4-3 to TRBJ2-5, with TRBD2 matching 13 bases. J was trimmed by 4 bases and V by 4 bases; bases with no gene match: 6. The CDR3 has 16 residues. The V gene's germline CDR1 is LGHNA and CDR2 YSLEER. The chain's CDR3 is CASSPHRTSGRETQYF. CDR3 bases: TGCGCCAGCAGCCCCCATAGGACTAGCGGGAGAGAGACCCAGTACTTC.

V gene TRBV2 combines with J gene TRBJ2-7; D may be TRBD1 (7 bases). There are 13 residues in the CDR3. Trimming removed 8 bases from V and 5 bases from J, with 16 bases in between. CDR1 is SNHLY, CDR2 FYNNEI, per germline. Here the CDR3 DNA reads TGTGCCAGCGGAGGGACAGCCTTTAACGAGCAGTACTTC. Translation: CASGGTAFNEQYF.

This clone occurred once. The chain uses TRBV28 and TRBJ1-6, with 8 positions matching TRBD1. The CDR3 loop spans 15 amino acids. Germline V gene sequence: CDR1 MDHEN, CDR2 SYDVKM. Trimming at V came to 6 bases and at J to 14 bases, leaving 15 bases not matched to a gene. The CDR3 protein is CASRGGTGAASSLHF. Here the CDR3 DNA reads TGTGCCAGCAGAGGGGGGACAGGCGCCGCGTCATCCCTCCACTTT.

This rearrangement joins TRBV18 to TRBJ2-1, with D tentatively TRBD1 (6 bases). Germline CDR1 and CDR2: KGHSH and LQKENI. There are 13 residues in the CDR3. Between the trimmed V and J ends, which lost 3 bases and 9 bases, there was a span of 12 bases. CDR3 bases: TGTGCCAGCTCACCGTCACAGGGAAGTGAGCAGTTCTTC. This gives the protein CASSPSQGSEQFF.